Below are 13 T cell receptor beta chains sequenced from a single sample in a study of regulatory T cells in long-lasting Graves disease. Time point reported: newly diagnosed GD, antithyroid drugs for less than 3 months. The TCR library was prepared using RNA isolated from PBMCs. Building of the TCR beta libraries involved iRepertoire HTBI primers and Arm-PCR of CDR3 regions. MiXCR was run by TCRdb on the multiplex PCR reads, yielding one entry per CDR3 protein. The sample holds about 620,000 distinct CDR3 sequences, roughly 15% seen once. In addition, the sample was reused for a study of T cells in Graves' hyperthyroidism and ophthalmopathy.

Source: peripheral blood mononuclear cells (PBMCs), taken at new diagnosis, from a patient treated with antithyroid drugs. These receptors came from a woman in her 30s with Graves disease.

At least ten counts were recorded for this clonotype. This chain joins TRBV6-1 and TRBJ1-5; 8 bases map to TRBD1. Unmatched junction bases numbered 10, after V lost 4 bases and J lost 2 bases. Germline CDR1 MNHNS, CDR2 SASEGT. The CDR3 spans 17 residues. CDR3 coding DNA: TGTGCCAGCAGTGCAGGACAGGGAACGAAGCGCAATCAGCCCCAGCATTTT. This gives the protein CASSAGQGTKRNQPQHF.

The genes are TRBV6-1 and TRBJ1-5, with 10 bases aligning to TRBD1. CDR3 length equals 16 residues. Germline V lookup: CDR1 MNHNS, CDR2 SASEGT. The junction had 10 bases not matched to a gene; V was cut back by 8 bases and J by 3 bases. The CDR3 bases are TGTGCCAGCGGTAGGGACAGGGGAGGTGTCAATCAGCCCCAGCATTTT. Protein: CASGRDRGGVNQPQHF.

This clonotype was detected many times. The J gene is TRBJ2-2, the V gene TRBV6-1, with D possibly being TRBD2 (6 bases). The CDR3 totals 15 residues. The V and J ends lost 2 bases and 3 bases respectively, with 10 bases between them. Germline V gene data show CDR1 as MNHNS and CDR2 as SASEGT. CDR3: CASSETSGYTGELFF. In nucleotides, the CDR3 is TGTGCCAGCAGTGAAACGAGCGGGTACACCGGGGAGCTGTTTTTT.

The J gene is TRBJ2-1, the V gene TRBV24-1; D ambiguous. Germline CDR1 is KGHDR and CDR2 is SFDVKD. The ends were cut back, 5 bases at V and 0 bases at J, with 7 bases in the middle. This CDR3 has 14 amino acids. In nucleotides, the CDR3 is TGTGCCACCAGTGGTACTAACTCCTACAATGAGCAGTTCTTC. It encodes CATSGTNSYNEQFF.

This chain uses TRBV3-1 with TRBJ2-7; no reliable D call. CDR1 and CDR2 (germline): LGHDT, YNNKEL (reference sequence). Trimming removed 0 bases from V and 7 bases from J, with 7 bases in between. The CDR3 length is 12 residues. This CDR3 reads CASSQDAPEQYF. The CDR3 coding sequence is TGTGCCAGCAGCCAAGATGCCCCGGAGCAGTACTTC.

CDR3 nucleotides: TGTGCCAGCAGGCTAAACAGGGGAAATGAGCAGTTCTTC. Its protein is CASRLNRGNEQFF. The chain is built from TRBV7-8 and TRBJ2-1, with 7 bases fitting TRBD1. Germline CDR1 is SGHVS and CDR2 is FQNEAQ. The CDR3 covers 13 residues. The V segment lost 6 bases and the J segment 7 bases; nucleotides outside the gene matches: 6.

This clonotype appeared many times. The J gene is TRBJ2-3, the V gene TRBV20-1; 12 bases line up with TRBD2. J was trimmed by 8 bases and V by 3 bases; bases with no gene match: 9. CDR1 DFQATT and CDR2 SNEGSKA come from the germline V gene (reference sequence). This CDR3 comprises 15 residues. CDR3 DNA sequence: TGCAGTGCTAGCCCCCCTAGCGGGAGGGATAGTACGCAGTATTTT. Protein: CSASPPSGRDSTQYF.

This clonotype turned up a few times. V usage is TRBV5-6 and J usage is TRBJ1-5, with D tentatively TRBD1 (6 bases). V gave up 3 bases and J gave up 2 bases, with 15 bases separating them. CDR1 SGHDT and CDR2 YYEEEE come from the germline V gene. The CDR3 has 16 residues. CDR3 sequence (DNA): TGTGCCAGCAGCTGGGGGGGGCAAGGGGGCAATCAGCCCCAGCATTTT. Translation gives CASSWGGQGGNQPQHF.

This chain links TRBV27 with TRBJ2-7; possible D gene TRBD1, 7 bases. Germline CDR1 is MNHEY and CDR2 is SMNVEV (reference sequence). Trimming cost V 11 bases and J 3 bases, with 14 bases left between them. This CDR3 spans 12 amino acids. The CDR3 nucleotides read TGTGCCCCCAGGGGGGTTCGCTACGAGCAGTACTTC. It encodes CAPRGVRYEQYF.

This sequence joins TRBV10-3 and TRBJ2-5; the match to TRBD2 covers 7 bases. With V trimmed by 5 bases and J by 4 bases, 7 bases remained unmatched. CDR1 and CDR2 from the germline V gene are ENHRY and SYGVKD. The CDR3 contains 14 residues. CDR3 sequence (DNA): TGTGCCATCAGTTACGCGGGAGTCGGAGAGACCCAGTACTTC. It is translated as CAISYAGVGETQYF.

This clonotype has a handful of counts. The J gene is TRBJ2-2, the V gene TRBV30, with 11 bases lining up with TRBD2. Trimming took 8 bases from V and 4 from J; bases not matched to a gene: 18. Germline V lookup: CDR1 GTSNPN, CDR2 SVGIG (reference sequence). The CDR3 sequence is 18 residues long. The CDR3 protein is CAGYTVTSGKTGTGELFF. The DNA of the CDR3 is TGTGCCGGGTATACCGTGACTAGCGGGAAAACGGGCACCGGGGAGCTGTTTTTT. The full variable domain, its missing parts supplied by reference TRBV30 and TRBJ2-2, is SQTIHQWPATLVQPVGSPLSLECTVEGTSNPNLYWYRQAAGRGLQLLFYSVGIGQISSEVPQNLSASRPQDRQFILSSKKLLLSDSGFYLCAGYTVTSGKTGTGELFFGEGSRLTVL.

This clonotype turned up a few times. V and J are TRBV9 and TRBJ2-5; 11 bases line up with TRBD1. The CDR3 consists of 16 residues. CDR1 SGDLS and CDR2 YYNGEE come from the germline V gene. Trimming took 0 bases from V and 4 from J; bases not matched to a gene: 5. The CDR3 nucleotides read TGTGCCAGCAGCGTAGGTGGACAGGGGGCCCGAGAGACCCAGTACTTC. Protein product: CASSVGGQGARETQYF.

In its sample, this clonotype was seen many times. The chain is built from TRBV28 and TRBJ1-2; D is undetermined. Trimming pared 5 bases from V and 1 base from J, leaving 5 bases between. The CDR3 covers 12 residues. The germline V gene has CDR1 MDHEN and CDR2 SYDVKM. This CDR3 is CASSPGNYGYTF. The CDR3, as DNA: TGTGCCAGCAGTCCGGGTAACTATGGCTACACCTTC.